Below are 23 T cell receptor beta chains sequenced from a single sample in a study of early T cells in non-severe SARS-CoV-2 infection. MiXCR was run by TCRdb on the 5' RACE reads, yielding one entry per CDR3 protein. The sample records 100,000 to 150,000 distinct CDR3 sequences, about 15% being singletons. Sample: whole blood. The source is an adult who was a healthcare worker with PCR-confirmed SARS-CoV-2 infection or an uninfected control (not recorded which).

The CDR3 DNA is TGCAGTGCTAGTGGTGTGGGGCTGTCCTACAATGAGCAGTTCTTC. Translated: CSASGVGLSYNEQFF. The chain combines TRBV20-1 with TRBJ2-1, with D possibly matching TRBD1 (5 bases). CDR3 length: 15 residues. With 3 bases removed from V and 1 base from J, the gap between germline ends came to 13 bases. Per the germline V gene, CDR1 is DFQATT and CDR2 is SNEGSKA (reference sequence).

The chain couples TRBV12-3 or TRBV12-4 to TRBJ2-3; D uncertain. Trimming pared 0 bases from V and 5 bases from J, leaving 12 bases between. The CDR3 runs to 15 residues. The CDR3 region has the DNA TGTGCCAGCAGTTTAGCGCTGGGGAATGGAGATACGCAGTATTTT. Translating it yields CASSLALGNGDTQYF.

This clonotype was counted a few times. This chain uses TRBV12-3 or TRBV12-4 with TRBJ2-7; D possibly uses TRBD1 or TRBD2 (5 bases each). Trimming took 5 bases from V and 2 from J, leaving 13 bases between them. The CDR3 length is 14 residues. The CDR3 here is CASSPRDRAYEQYF. The CDR3 DNA follows: TGTGCCAGCAGTCCAAGGGACCGAGCCTACGAGCAGTACTTC.

This clonotype was recorded at least ten times. The J gene is TRBJ2-3, the V gene TRBV3-1, with 8 bases lining up with TRBD2. The trim removed 4 bases at V and 5 bases at J, leaving 5 bases unmatched. This CDR3 has 14 residues. Germline CDR1 is LGHDT and CDR2 is YNNKEL (reference sequence). CDR3 nucleotides: TGTGCCAGCAGCCTTCGGGGGGGCGAAGATACGCAGTATTTT. It codes for CASSLRGGEDTQYF.

This chain joins TRBV3-1 and TRBJ1-2, with D hard to call. Germline CDR1 reads LGHDT; CDR2 reads YNNKEL (reference sequence). The CDR3 has 15 residues. V gave up 0 bases and J gave up 7 bases, with 15 bases separating them. DNA of the CDR3: TGTGCCAGCAGCCAAGATCTGGTGCGAAGTCGTGGCTACACCTTC. Encoded protein: CASSQDLVRSRGYTF.

The V and J genes are TRBV12-3 or TRBV12-4 and TRBJ2-3; 9 bases line up with TRBD2. CDR3 length: 15 residues. V shed 6 bases and J 0 bases; nucleotides not matched to a gene: 4. Here the CDR3 reads CASRLTSGSTDTQYF. The CDR3 nucleotides read TGTGCCAGCAGGCTTACTAGCGGGAGCACAGATACGCAGTATTTT.

The V call is TRBV4-2, the J call TRBJ1-1; D is possibly TRBD1 (6 bases). The CDR3 is 15 residues long. V was pared by 2 bases and J by 1 base, with 11 bases between. The germline V gene has CDR1 LGHNA and CDR2 YNFKEQ. As DNA, the CDR3 is TGTGCCAGCAGCCAACGAACAGGGACGAACACTGAAGCTTTCTTT. This gives the protein CASSQRTGTNTEAFF.

This clonotype was observed many times. This chain links TRBV3-1 with TRBJ1-1; D is ambiguous. Trimming took 1 base from V and 6 from J, leaving 3 bases between them. Germline V gene lookup returns CDR1 LGHDT and CDR2 YNNKEL (reference sequence). The CDR3 is 11 amino acids. The CDR3 bases are TGTGCCAGCAGCCAAGGGGCTGAAGCTTTCTTT. It encodes CASSQGAEAFF. Using reference TRBV3-1 and TRBJ1-1 for the parts outside the CDR3, the full variable domain is DTAVSQTPKYLVTQMGNDKSIKCEQNLGHDTMYWYKQDSKKFLKIMFSYNNKELIINETVPNRFSPKSPDKAHLNLHINSLELGDSAVYFCASSQGAEAFFGQGTRLTVV.

This clonotype occurred a few times. The chain uses TRBV5-1 and TRBJ1-2, with a possible D match to TRBD1 (6 bases). The V end was cut by 4 bases, the J end by 2 bases, with 9 bases between. Germline V gives CDR1 SGHRS, CDR2 YFSETQ. The CDR3 totals 13 residues. The CDR3 nucleotides are TGCGCCAGCAGCGCCGGACAGAACTATGGCTACACCTTC. Protein product: CASSAGQNYGYTF. Using reference TRBV5-1 and TRBJ1-2 for the parts outside the CDR3, the full variable domain is KAGVTQTPRYLIKTRGQQVTLSCSPISGHRSVSWYQQTPGQGLQFLFEYFSETQRNKGNFPGRFSGRQFSNSRSEMNVSTLELGDSALYLCASSAGQNYGYTFGSGTRLTVV.

The rearrangement joins TRBV4-1 to TRBJ2-3, with TRBD2 matching over 8 bases. The germline V gene has CDR1 MGHRA and CDR2 YSYEKL. The CDR3 has 15 residues. Trimming cost V 1 base and J 5 bases; bases outside gene matches: 5. CDR3 nucleotides: TGCGCCAGCAGCCAAGTCGGGGGGGGTGAAGATACGCAGTATTTT. It yields the protein CASSQVGGGEDTQYF.

This clonotype was seen a handful of times. The gene calls are TRBV20-1 and TRBJ1-1; D perhaps matches TRBD1 (6 bases). Germline V lookup: CDR1 DFQATT, CDR2 SNEGSKA (reference sequence). The CDR3 has 11 residues. With 1 base removed from V and 6 bases from J, the gap between germline ends came to 6 bases. CDR3 sequence reads: CSARGQAEAFF. The CDR3 DNA follows: TGCAGTGCTAGAGGACAGGCTGAAGCTTTCTTT.

The V call is TRBV27, the J call TRBJ1-6; D might be TRBD1 (5 bases). From germline, CDR1 is MNHEY and CDR2 SMNVEV (reference sequence). This CDR3 has 15 amino acids. V lost 1 base and J lost 7, with 11 bases in between. CDR3 sequence: CASSLYGGWNSPLHF. The CDR3 region has the DNA TGTGCCAGCAGTTTATATGGGGGTTGGAATTCACCCCTCCACTTT.

This clonotype was seen a handful of times. The chain recombines TRBV7-2 with TRBJ2-3, with 7 bases that match TRBD2. The CDR3 length is 14 residues. CDR1 is SGHTA and CDR2 is FQGNSA in the germline V gene. V trimming: 5 bases; J trimming: 2 bases; junction bases outside the gene matches: 4. The CDR3 DNA follows: TGTGCCAGCAGCATCGGGGGGTCCACAGATACGCAGTATTTT. Translation gives CASSIGGSTDTQYF.

The chain employs TRBV12-3 or TRBV12-4 and TRBJ2-2; D may be TRBD2 (5 bases). Trimming took 1 base from V and 7 from J, leaving 13 bases between them. The CDR3 runs 15 residues. DNA for the CDR3: TGTGCCAGCAGTTTAGAGTCGGGGTCCGTCGGGGAGCTGTTTTTT. Protein: CASSLESGSVGELFF.

This chain connects TRBV10-3 to TRBJ1-1, with D uncertain. CDR3 length: 13 amino acids. V lost 3 bases and J 4 bases, leaving 9 bases between the germline ends. Germline CDR1 and CDR2: ENHRY and SYGVKD. CDR3 in amino acids: CAISDVKATEAFF. The CDR3 coding sequence is TGTGCCATCAGTGATGTGAAGGCCACTGAAGCTTTCTTT.

This chain uses TRBV7-2 with TRBJ2-3, with TRBD2 matching 10 bases. This CDR3 region has 16 residues. In germline, CDR1 is SGHTA, CDR2 FQGNSA. V gave up 1 base and J gave up 4 bases; unmatched junction bases: 5. The CDR3 sequence: CASSLGVAGGSDTQYF. The CDR3 DNA reads as TGTGCCAGCAGCTTAGGGGTAGCGGGGGGCTCAGATACGCAGTATTTT.

This clonotype was picked up a small number of times. A clone one base away is much larger, so this may be a read error. The chain recombines TRBV11-2 with TRBJ1-2; 11 bases agree with TRBD1. The germline CDR1 and CDR2 sequences are SGHAT and FQNNGV. V shed 4 bases, J shed 4 bases, and the junction held 2 bases outside the gene matches. There are 14 residues in the CDR3. CDR3 nucleotide sequence: TGTGCCAGCAGCTCAGGGACAGGGGGCTATGGCTACACCTTC. This gives the protein CASSSGTGGYGYTF.

This chain connects TRBV20-1 to TRBJ2-5; D possibly matches TRBD1 or TRBD2 (5 bases each). This CDR3 is 16 amino acids long. Germline V gene sequence: CDR1 DFQATT, CDR2 SNEGSKA (reference sequence). Trimming shortened V by 3 bases and J by 1 base, and 18 bases separated the two germline ends. CDR3 in DNA: TGCAGTGCTAGGAGGGGTTTGGGATCGACCCAAGAGACCCAGTACTTC. Translated, it gives CSARRGLGSTQETQYF.

The gene calls are TRBV7-9 and TRBJ2-1; D possibly uses TRBD1 or TRBD2 (6 bases each). From germline, CDR1 is SEHNR and CDR2 FQNEAQ (reference sequence). The CDR3 sequence is 16 residues long. The V and J ends lost 3 bases and 5 bases respectively, with 17 bases between them. The DNA of the CDR3 is TGTGCCAGCAGCTTTCGGTGGGGGGCAGATAACAATGAGCAGTTCTTC. The encoded protein is CASSFRWGADNNEQFF.

Comment on this clonotype: At one of its ends the junction is not consistent with the germline gene, which may arise from a read error. The chain has TRBV2 and TRBJ2-7; D remains ambiguous. This CDR3 is built from 14 residues. CDR1 and CDR2 (germline): SNHLY, FYNNEI. As DNA, the CDR3 is TGTGCCAGCAGGGAAGTTCGAACTTACTACGAGCAGTACTTC. It translates to CASREVRTYYEQYF.

Only a few counts were recorded for this clonotype. This rearrangement joins TRBV10-3 to TRBJ1-2; TRBD1 matches 10 bases. This CDR3 spans 14 amino acids. Germline CDR1 and CDR2: ENHRY and SYGVKD. With 11 bases clipped from V and 8 bases from J, the junction kept 14 bases outside the gene matches. The CDR3 reads CAVTSDRGNGGYTF. CDR3 coding DNA: TGTGCCGTGACCTCGGACAGGGGGAATGGAGGCTACACCTTC.

This clonotype was seen a handful of times. The V gene is TRBV3-1, the J gene TRBJ1-1; no reliable D call. Germline values: CDR1 LGHDT, CDR2 YNNKEL (reference sequence). CDR3 length equals 13 residues. V was clipped by 1 base and J by 8 bases, with 11 bases between them. CDR3: CASSQVGKREAFF. The CDR3 DNA follows: TGTGCCAGCAGCCAAGTGGGGAAAAGAGAAGCTTTCTTT.

This chain links TRBV29-1 with TRBJ2-2; 9 positions match TRBD1. Germline V CDR1 and CDR2: SQVTM, ANQGSEA. This CDR3 contains 14 residues. Trimming cost V 4 bases and J 7 bases; bases outside gene matches: 7. The CDR3 bases are TGCAGCGTTGGGGACAGGGCAAAAATCGGGGAGCTGTTTTTT. Translated, it gives CSVGDRAKIGELFF.